The 16 T cell receptor beta chains below all came from one sample that was sequenced in a study of beta chain features in type 1 diabetes. Study-level points and caveats: Shorter TCRB CDR3s, moderately but significantly so, were found in Type 1 diabetes patients in all four CD4+ subsets.

The isolated RNA, all of it, was reverse transcribed, so expressed TCRB transcripts were what got sequenced. The table came from immunoSEQ multiplex PCR; TCRdb's copy has only in-frame clones and leaves some out. The sample holds roughly 150,000 clones, almost 65% seen once. Their target antigens are unknown. The sequenced sample was naive CD4+ T cells from blood. These receptor sequences come from a man aged 25 to 45 with type 1 diabetes.

V gene TRBV14 combines with J gene TRBJ2-7; TRBD2 might be the D (5 bases). This CDR3 region has 15 residues. Germline V CDR1 and CDR2: SGHDN, FVKESK. Trimming left V 0 bases short and J 2 bases short, with 11 bases between. CDR3 nucleotides: TGTGCCAGCAGCCAAGAACGGACTGAACCCTACGAGCAGTACTTC. It codes for CASSQERTEPYEQYF.

The chain has TRBV6-5 and TRBJ2-3, with 7 nucleotides matching TRBD1. The junction had 7 bases not matched to a gene; V was cut back by 5 bases and J by 2 bases. CDR3 length: 15 residues. The germline gives CDR1 MNHEY, CDR2 SVGAGI. The CDR3 here is CASSQTGIHTDTQYF. The CDR3 DNA reads as TGTGCCAGCAGTCAGACAGGGATTCACACAGATACGCAGTATTTT.

This clone came up a few times. This chain uses TRBV12-5 with TRBJ1-1; possible D gene TRBD1, 5 bases. CDR1 is LGHNT, CDR2 FRNRAP, per germline. Trimming cost V 0 bases and J 4 bases, with 12 bases left between them. The CDR3 has 15 residues. In DNA, the CDR3 is TGTGCTAGTGGTTTGGTTGGGGCAGTGGGCACTGAAGCTTTCTTT. Protein product: CASGLVGAVGTEAFF.

This rearrangement joins TRBV7-2 to TRBJ2-3; maybe TRBD1 (5 bases). Deletions cut 7 bases from V and 5 bases from J, with 13 bases between. The CDR3 length is 13 residues. The germline V gene has CDR1 SGHTA and CDR2 FQGNSA. CDR3 residues: CASTPGIRDTQYF. CDR3 in DNA: TGTGCCAGCACCCCAGGGATAAGAGATACGCAGTATTTT.

The chain employs TRBV29-1 and TRBJ2-5, with TRBD1 matching 10 bases. This CDR3 is built from 14 residues. Trimming cost V 4 bases and J 4 bases; bases outside gene matches: 6. Germline CDR1 SQVTM, CDR2 ANQGSEA. DNA of the CDR3: TGCAGCGTTGGCCTCCGGGACAGGGGAGAGACCCAGTACTTC. Protein: CSVGLRDRGETQYF.

This chain links TRBV29-1 with TRBJ1-1; D unresolved. This CDR3 region has 12 residues. CDR1 SQVTM and CDR2 ANQGSEA come from the germline V gene. The ends were cut back, 4 bases at V and 4 bases at J, with 10 bases in the middle. CDR3 DNA: TGCAGCGTTGTTCGGAGGAGCACTGAAGCTTTCTTT. Translating gives CSVVRRSTEAFF.

The chain combines TRBV11-2 with TRBJ2-1; D assignment may be TRBD1 or TRBD2 (5 bases each). Between the trimmed V and J ends, which lost 0 bases and 12 bases, there was a span of 9 bases. This CDR3 region has 12 residues. Germline CDR1 is SGHAT and CDR2 is FQNNGV. CDR3: CASSLDRDGQFF. CDR3 coding DNA: TGTGCCAGCAGCTTAGATAGGGACGGGCAGTTCTTC. The variable domain in full, with the rest retrieved from reference TRBV11-2 and TRBJ2-1, is EAGVAQSPRYKIIEKRQSVAFWCNPISGHATLYWYQQILGQGPKLLIQFQNNGVVDDSQLPKDRFSAERLKGVDSTLKIQPAKLEDSAVYLCASSLDRDGQFFGPGTRLTVL.

The chain has TRBV7-2 and TRBJ1-1; the match to TRBD1 covers 8 bases. The CDR3 extends over 14 amino acids. Germline CDR1 and CDR2: SGHTA and FQGNSA. After removal of 5 bases from V and 5 bases from J, the junction contained 7 bases not matched to a gene. DNA of the CDR3: TGTGCCAGCAGCCACACCAGGGGGCTTACTGAAGCTTTCTTT. Its protein is CASSHTRGLTEAFF.

The genes are TRBV29-1 and TRBJ1-2, with 7 positions matching TRBD1. The germline gives CDR1 SQVTM, CDR2 ANQGSEA. This CDR3 comprises 12 residues. V gave up 6 bases and J gave up 4 bases; unmatched junction bases: 5. The CDR3 nucleotides are TGCAGCGTATACAGACAGGGCTATGGCTACACCTTC. It codes for CSVYRQGYGYTF.

This chain joins TRBV7-2 and TRBJ2-5; the match to TRBD1 covers 8 bases. The trim removed 5 bases at V and 2 bases at J, leaving 4 bases unmatched. This CDR3 is 14 amino acids long. Germline CDR1 SGHTA, CDR2 FQGNSA. CDR3 sequence reads: CASSRQGRQETQYF. CDR3 coding DNA: TGTGCCAGCAGCAGACAGGGGCGACAAGAGACCCAGTACTTC.

The genes are TRBV7-2 and TRBJ2-7, with D possibly TRBD2 on 6 matching bases. V was trimmed by 4 bases and J by 0 bases, leaving 13 bases between them. Germline lookup yields CDR1 SGHTA and CDR2 FQGNSA. CDR3 length equals 15 residues. The CDR3 loop is CASSSPGSVSYEQYF. The CDR3 bases are TGTGCCAGCAGCTCCCCCGGGAGCGTCTCCTACGAGCAGTACTTC.

The chain links TRBV29-1 to TRBJ1-1; the D is unclear. The V end lost 5 bases, the J end lost 3 bases, and 13 bases lay between the germline ends. Germline V lookup: CDR1 SQVTM, CDR2 ANQGSEA. CDR3 size: 13 residues. In DNA form, the CDR3 reads TGCAGCGTTCGGAGTTTCGGGGACACTGAAGCTTTCTTT. Protein sequence: CSVRSFGDTEAFF.

The chain links TRBV29-1 to TRBJ2-1; 9 bases line up with TRBD1. Germline CDR1 reads SQVTM; CDR2 reads ANQGSEA. The CDR3 is 14 amino acids. Unmatched junction bases numbered 8, after V lost 7 bases and J lost 4 bases. CDR3 coding DNA: TGCAGCGGCTCGGACAGGGGCGTTTACAATGAGCAGTTCTTC. It is translated as CSGSDRGVYNEQFF.

This clone was observed a few times. This sequence joins TRBV5-4 and TRBJ2-4; the D is unclear. This CDR3 is built from 12 residues. V lost 4 bases and J 8 bases, leaving 10 bases between the germline ends. Per the germline V gene, CDR1 is SGHNT and CDR2 is YYREEE (reference sequence). The CDR3 nucleotides are TGTGCCAGCAGCAATGAGAGCTACATTCAGTACTTC. It is translated as CASSNESYIQYF.

A few counts support this clone. This rearrangement joins TRBV29-1 to TRBJ2-7; 11 bases agree with TRBD1. The V gene end was trimmed by 5 bases and the J gene end by 6 bases; junction bases not matched to a gene: 6. CDR3 length: 13 amino acids. Per germline, CDR1 SQVTM and CDR2 ANQGSEA. The CDR3 is CSVRGQGAIEQYF. Written as DNA, the CDR3 is TGCAGCGTTCGTGGACAGGGGGCTATCGAGCAGTACTTC.

This sequence joins TRBV30 and TRBJ2-7, with D perhaps TRBD2 (5 bases). The CDR3 contains 15 residues. Germline V gene data show CDR1 as GTSNPN and CDR2 as SVGIG (reference sequence). Trimming pared 0 bases from V and 3 bases from J, leaving 15 bases between. This CDR3 is CAWSVSGSWSYEQYF. The DNA for the CDR3 is TGTGCCTGGAGTGTCTCGGGGTCCTGGAGCTACGAGCAGTACTTC.